This T cell receptor beta chain was sequenced for a study of blood T cell repertoires in COVID-19. Data came from immunoSEQ multiplex PCR; TCRdb stores just in-frame clones and leaves some out. Here the sample spans tens of thousands of clones, around 80% being singletons. This CDR3 spans 15 amino acids. CDR1 is SGDLS and CDR2 is YYNGEE in the germline V gene. The ends were cut back, 0 bases at V and 4 bases at J, with 11 bases in the middle. The chain has TRBV9 and TRBJ2-1; D unresolved. This sequence was found in a woman aged 80 or over with acute or convalescent COVID-19. The sequenced material came from peripheral blood. CDR3 residues: CASSVAPAPYNEQFF. The CDR3 DNA reads TGTGCCAGCAGCGTAGCCCCAGCGCCTTACAATGAGCAGTTCTTC.